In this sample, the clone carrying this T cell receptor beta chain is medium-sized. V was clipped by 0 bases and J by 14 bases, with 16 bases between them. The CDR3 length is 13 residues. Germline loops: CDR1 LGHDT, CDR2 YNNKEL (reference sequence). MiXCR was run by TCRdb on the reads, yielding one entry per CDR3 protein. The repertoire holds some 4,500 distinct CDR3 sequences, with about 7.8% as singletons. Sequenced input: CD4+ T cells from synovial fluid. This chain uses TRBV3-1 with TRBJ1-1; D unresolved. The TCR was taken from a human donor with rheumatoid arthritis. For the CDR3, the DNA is TGTGCCAGCAGCCAAGATTTTGTTCGGCCCCCATTCTTT. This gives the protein CASSQDFVRPPFF.